This is a list of T cell receptor beta chains from one sample in a study of patients and donors after allogeneic stem cell transplantation. Using its own MiXCR run on the RT-PCR reads, TCRdb lists one record per CDR3 protein. This table holds about 960,000 distinct CDR3 sequences, roughly 18% found once. The sample consisted of blood, either unsorted or a sorted T cell fraction (not recorded which). These TCRs come from a human donor who was either an allogeneic HSCT recipient or a stem cell or donor lymphocyte infusion donor (not recorded which). It is not recorded whose cells these are; they may come from a transplant donor. Both conserved end residues are part of each CDR3. Only some rows state a clone size, as once, few, many or a class for expanded clones.

j_gene | abundance | v_gene | CDR3aa
TRBJ1-5 | few | TRBV6-5 | CASQEPGQPQHF
TRBJ1-2 | - | TRBV24-1 | CATSQGGLYGYTF
TRBJ1-3 | few | TRBV7-3 | CASSFGGDTLNFSGNTIYF
TRBJ1-2 | few | TRBV30 | CAWRDRGVYGYTF
TRBJ1-2 | few | TRBV10-3 | CAISDLTGSYGYTF
TRBJ2-1 | - | TRBV30 | CAALTSGRANEQFF
TRBJ2-2 | - | TRBV25-1 | CASSEGGGPELFF
TRBJ1-1 | - | TRBV24-1 | CAKLPGHLKNTEAFF
TRBJ2-7 | few | TRBV9 | CASSGWSSVEQYF
TRBJ1-1 | - | TRBV7-3 | CASSYGLGDTEAFF
TRBJ1-3 | few | TRBV11-2 | CASSLDAAGPSGNTIYF
TRBJ2-3 | few | TRBV4-3 | CASSQDAGALDTQYF
TRBJ2-7 | - | TRBV11-1 | CASSGRDRRTEQYF
TRBJ2-2 | - | TRBV12-3/TRBV12-4 | CASSGLAGYNTGELFF
TRBJ2-1 | - | TRBV20-1 | CSVPRRNEQFF
TRBJ2-2 | - | TRBV12-3/TRBV12-4 | CASSFGVNTGELLF
TRBJ1-2 | - | TRBV7-3 | CASSPSGANYGYTF
TRBJ1-6 | - | TRBV20-1 | CSARAVTGENSPLHF
TRBJ1-2 | few | TRBV3-1 | CASSPRGQHNYGYTF
TRBJ1-1 | many | TRBV29-1 | CSCGQNTEAFF
TRBJ1-5 | few | TRBV6-2/TRBV6-3 | CASSQVRKQPQHF
TRBJ2-4 | many | TRBV6-1 | CASSGQGLAKNIQYF
TRBJ2-1 | - | TRBV6-2/TRBV6-3 | CASSYAVAGAEQFF
TRBJ1-3 | many | TRBV5-1 | CASSLSRDEGNTIYF
TRBJ2-3 | - | TRBV6-1 | CASSQLAGTDTQYF
TRBJ1-1 | - | TRBV27 | CASSLSLDRDKMNTEAFF
TRBJ1-5 | many | TRBV12-3/TRBV12-4 | CASSLKGAGGNQPQHF
TRBJ1-4 | - | TRBV12-3/TRBV12-4 | CASSLLGSDEKLFF
TRBJ2-2 | few | TRBV20-1 | CSAIPRGNTGELFF
TRBJ1-6 | - | TRBV5-5 | CASSWVGGATYNSPLHF
TRBJ2-7 | few | TRBV6-1 | CASSHDGFQSQNPYEQYF
TRBJ1-1 | - | TRBV6-5 | CASSYAGGDRLMNTEAFF
TRBJ1-1 | - | TRBV20-1 | CSASKAAVGNTEAFF
TRBJ1-2 | - | TRBV29-1 | CSVEIANYGYTF
TRBJ2-2 | - | TRBV10-3 | CAIGRNTGELFF
TRBJ1-1 | - | TRBV4-3 | CASSQRVITGNTEAFF
TRBJ2-1 | few | TRBV5-1 | CASSLGLAGGKEQFF
TRBJ2-3 | few | TRBV29-1 | CSVDGERATDTQYF
TRBJ2-5 | many | TRBV29-1 | CSVEVAGGMETQYF
TRBJ2-1 | few | TRBV5-1 | CASSQTSVSYNEQFF
TRBJ1-5 | many | TRBV12-3/TRBV12-4 | CASRRDSHGNQPQHF
TRBJ2-1 | - | TRBV12-3/TRBV12-4 | CASRRTNEQFF
TRBJ2-3 | few | TRBV6-1 | CASRRVSGGVTDTQYF
TRBJ1-2 | - | TRBV4-3 | CASSQEGGGPYGYTF
TRBJ2-1 | - | TRBV6-5 | CASSYSPGTSEYNEQFF
TRBJ2-1 | - | TRBV5-1 | CASSTGLAREQFF
TRBJ1-5 | few | TRBV10-3 | CAIGRVSSNQPQHF
TRBJ2-2 | - | TRBV2 | CASMSDSGNTGELFF
TRBJ1-4 | many | TRBV5-1 | CASSFFGQGATNEKLFF
TRBJ1-1 | - | TRBV7-2 | CASSLDVGRTEAFF
TRBJ2-1 | - | TRBV12-3/TRBV12-4 | CASAGDSSVLEQFF
TRBJ2-7 | - | TRBV10-3 | CAISAVSAGKRGEQYF
TRBJ1-1 | - | TRBV4-2 | CASSQEAGRRDTEAFF
TRBJ2-1 | - | TRBV5-1 | CASSPYRGRPYNEQFF
TRBJ2-1 | - | TRBV4-2 | CASSQEWVPGSRSYEQFF
TRBJ2-7 | few | TRBV10-3 | CAISDDSSLTYEQYF
TRBJ2-1 | - | TRBV5-1 | CASSLVPTSAYNEQFF